A selection of T cell receptor beta chains follows, all from one sample in a study of identical twins. Via MiXCR, TCRdb re-called the 5' RACE reads, giving one row per CDR3 protein. The sample carries 500,000 to 650,000 distinct CDR3 sequences, 20% to 25% recorded once. The same data also went into a second study, on yellow fever vaccine responses in identical twins.

Material: CD4+ T cells sorted from blood. These TCRs come from a woman aged 18-29 years in good health. Each CDR3 is given with its conserved first and last residue. Each record gives: CDR3 protein, CDR3 DNA, V gene, CDR3 length, J gene, D gene, clone size. The D gene is left open where the match is weak. Clone size appears in some rows only: once, few, many, or a class for an expanded clone.

CDR3: CSAEVSNQPQHF; DNA: TGCAGTGCCGAAGTTAGCAATCAGCCCCAGCATTTT; V: TRBV20-1; length: 12; J: TRBJ1-5; D: NA; size: few
CDR3: CASRKTGGRETQYF; DNA: TGTGCCAGCAGAAAAACAGGGGGCAGAGAGACCCAGTACTTC; V: TRBV27; length: 14; J: TRBJ2-5; D: TRBD1; size: few
CDR3: CASSRNSFPGELFF; DNA: TGTGCCAGCAGCCGCAACTCGTTCCCCGGGGAGCTGTTTTTT; V: TRBV6-1; length: 14; J: TRBJ2-2; D: NA; size: NA
CDR3: CSARDLRQGANYGYTF; DNA: TGCAGTGCTAGAGATCTTAGACAGGGGGCAAACTATGGCTACACCTTC; V: TRBV20-1; length: 16; J: TRBJ1-2; D: TRBD1; size: few
CDR3: CASTYGSTNTGELFF; DNA: TGTGCCAGCACCTATGGGTCTACGAACACCGGGGAGCTGTTTTTT; V: TRBV25-1; length: 15; J: TRBJ2-2; D: NA; size: few
CDR3: CASYGTSGRVYIQYF; DNA: TGTGCCTCGTACGGGACTAGCGGGAGGGTTTACATTCAGTACTTC; V: TRBV21-1; length: 15; J: TRBJ2-4; D: NA; size: NA
CDR3: CASTALWPYSYNEQFF; DNA: TGTGCCAGCACCGCCTTATGGCCTTACTCCTACAATGAGCAGTTCTTC; V: TRBV27; length: 16; J: TRBJ2-1; D: NA; size: few
CDR3: CASSLGWTAYTDTQYF; DNA: TGTGCCAGCAGTTTGGGCTGGACAGCTTACACAGATACGCAGTATTTT; V: TRBV27; length: 16; J: TRBJ2-3; D: NA; size: NA
CDR3: CSVAGGTGGNEQFF; DNA: TGCAGCGTCGCAGGGGGGACAGGAGGCAATGAGCAGTTCTTC; V: TRBV29-1; length: 14; J: TRBJ2-1; D: TRBD1; size: NA
CDR3: CSVGGGPVDTQYF; DNA: TGCAGCGTTGGAGGGGGCCCTGTGGATACGCAGTATTTT; V: TRBV29-1; length: 13; J: TRBJ2-3; D: TRBD1; size: NA
CDR3: CASSQDWTSGATSGELFF; DNA: TGTGCCAGCAGCCAAGATTGGACTAGCGGAGCTACCAGCGGGGAGCTGTTTTTT; V: TRBV4-2; length: 18; J: TRBJ2-2; D: TRBD2; size: few
CDR3: CASSQEGGGAGEAFF; DNA: TGTGCCAGCAGCCAAGAAGGGGGCGGGGCGGGTGAAGCTTTCTTT; V: TRBV4-2; length: 15; J: TRBJ1-1; D: TRBD1; size: NA
CDR3: CSARGTGGLILPYEQYF; DNA: TGCAGTGCTCGCGGGACAGGGGGACTCATTCTACCCTACGAGCAGTACTTC; V: TRBV20-1; length: 17; J: TRBJ2-7; D: TRBD1; size: NA
CDR3: CASSESTRGQSYEQYF; DNA: TGCGCCAGCAGTGAGTCGACCCGGGGACAGAGTTACGAGCAGTACTTC; V: TRBV10-2; length: 16; J: TRBJ2-7; D: TRBD1; size: few
CDR3: CASSHPTGTSGRNEQFF; DNA: TGCGCCAGCAGCCATCCTACCGGGACTAGCGGGAGGAATGAGCAGTTCTTC; V: TRBV4-1; length: 17; J: TRBJ2-1; D: TRBD2; size: NA
CDR3: CASSYTGGRHTEAFF; DNA: TGTGCCAGCAGTTACACAGGGGGCAGGCACACTGAAGCTTTCTTT; V: TRBV6-5; length: 15; J: TRBJ1-1; D: TRBD1; size: few
CDR3: CASSWGRGPTDTQYF; DNA: TGCGCCAGCAGCTGGGGACGAGGACCCACAGATACGCAGTATTTT; V: TRBV5-1; length: 15; J: TRBJ2-3; D: NA; size: NA
CDR3: CAIRARSSIPTYGYTF; DNA: TGTGCCATCAGGGCCCGATCTTCCATTCCTACCTATGGCTACACCTTC; V: TRBV10-3; length: 16; J: TRBJ1-2; D: NA; size: few
CDR3: CTSAMGSEQFF; DNA: TGTACCAGCGCCATGGGTAGTGAGCAGTTCTTC; V: TRBV7-9; length: 11; J: TRBJ2-1; D: NA; size: NA
CDR3: CASRGGTGINSPLHF; DNA: TGTGCCAGCAGGGGGGGTACAGGGATTAATTCACCCCTCCACTTT; V: TRBV28; length: 15; J: TRBJ1-6; D: NA; size: few
CDR3: CASSQDPASGRYGDTQYF; DNA: TGCGCCAGCAGCCAAGATCCGGCTAGCGGGAGGTATGGAGATACGCAGTATTTT; V: TRBV4-1; length: 18; J: TRBJ2-3; D: TRBD2; size: few
CDR3: CASSSGLAGVPGYNEQFF; DNA: TGCGCCAGCAGCTCCGGACTAGCGGGAGTCCCAGGATACAATGAGCAGTTCTTC; V: TRBV5-1; length: 18; J: TRBJ2-1; D: TRBD2; size: NA
CDR3: CAINSGTGNSPLHF; DNA: TGTGCCATTAATTCCGGGACAGGCAATTCACCCCTCCACTTT; V: TRBV10-3; length: 14; J: TRBJ1-6; D: TRBD1; size: once
CDR3: CATSDGGDNTEAFF; DNA: TGTGCCACCAGTGATGGGGGGGATAACACTGAAGCTTTCTTT; V: TRBV24-1; length: 14; J: TRBJ1-1; D: NA; size: NA
CDR3: CSASPASGLTDTQYF; DNA: TGCAGTGCTAGTCCCGCTAGCGGCCTCACAGATACGCAGTATTTT; V: TRBV20-1; length: 15; J: TRBJ2-3; D: TRBD2; size: few
CDR3: CSVDGVDTQYF; DNA: TGCAGCGTTGATGGGGTAGATACGCAGTATTTT; V: TRBV29-1; length: 11; J: TRBJ2-3; D: NA; size: few
CDR3: CASSPGITSKELFF; DNA: TGTGCCAGCAGCCCTGGGATCACGTCCAAGGAACTGTTTTTT; V: TRBV11-2; length: 14; J: TRBJ1-4; D: NA; size: NA
CDR3: CASSSVAAQITDTQYF; DNA: TGCGCCAGCAGCTCGGTTGCAGCCCAGATCACAGATACGCAGTATTTT; V: TRBV5-1; length: 16; J: TRBJ2-3; D: NA; size: NA
CDR3: CASSQDWQGRSPLHF; DNA: TGTGCCAGCAGCCAAGATTGGCAGGGTAGATCACCCCTCCACTTT; V: TRBV3-1; length: 15; J: TRBJ1-6; D: NA; size: NA
CDR3: CASGDLLYEQYF; DNA: TGTGCCAGCGGGGACTTGCTCTACGAGCAGTACTTC; V: TRBV6-6; length: 12; J: TRBJ2-7; D: NA; size: NA
CDR3: CASSSKDSLLNIQYF; DNA: TGTGCCAGCAGTTCCAAGGACTCCCTTTTAAACATTCAGTACTTC; V: TRBV5-4; length: 15; J: TRBJ2-4; D: NA; size: few
CDR3: CASSLVGGEYNEQFF; DNA: TGCGCCAGCAGCTTGGTAGGCGGGGAGTACAATGAGCAGTTCTTC; V: TRBV5-1; length: 15; J: TRBJ2-1; D: NA; size: NA
CDR3: CSASVYSQETQYF; DNA: TGCAGTGCTAGCGTCTACTCACAAGAGACCCAGTACTTC; V: TRBV20-1; length: 13; J: TRBJ2-5; D: NA; size: few
CDR3: CASSGLADRVDTQYF; DNA: TGTGCCAGCAGCGGTCTAGCGGATCGGGTAGATACGCAGTATTTT; V: TRBV11-3; length: 15; J: TRBJ2-3; D: TRBD2; size: NA
CDR3: CASSQDETFFPFF; DNA: TGCGCCAGCAGCCAAGATGAGACCTTCTTTCCGTTCTTC; V: TRBV4-1; length: 13; J: TRBJ2-1; D: NA; size: NA
CDR3: CASSPLAGASYEQYF; DNA: TGTGCCAGCAGCCCCCTAGCGGGGGCCTCCTACGAGCAGTACTTC; V: TRBV5-6; length: 15; J: TRBJ2-7; D: TRBD2; size: few
CDR3: CASKSDLHEQFF; DNA: TGTGCCAGCAAATCCGATTTGCATGAGCAGTTCTTC; V: TRBV2; length: 12; J: TRBJ2-1; D: NA; size: NA
CDR3: CASRDRGREQYF; DNA: TGCGCTAGCAGGGACAGGGGGCGCGAGCAGTACTTC; V: TRBV5-1; length: 12; J: TRBJ2-7; D: TRBD1; size: NA
CDR3: CASVRKGLNTEAFF; DNA: TGTGCCAGCGTTAGGAAGGGGTTGAACACTGAAGCTTTCTTT; V: TRBV28; length: 14; J: TRBJ1-1; D: NA; size: NA
CDR3: CASSEQREGPQFF; DNA: TGCGCCAGCAGCGAGCAGCGGGAGGGCCCCCAGTTCTTC; V: TRBV10-2; length: 13; J: TRBJ2-1; D: TRBD2; size: few
CDR3: CASSPRPKGTEQYF; DNA: TGTGCCAGCTCACCCAGACCAAAGGGGACCGAGCAGTACTTC; V: TRBV18; length: 14; J: TRBJ2-7; D: NA; size: few
CDR3: CSAHRDSYNTEAFF; DNA: TGCAGCGCCCACCGGGACAGCTATAACACTGAAGCTTTCTTT; V: TRBV29-1; length: 14; J: TRBJ1-1; D: TRBD1; size: NA
CDR3: CASSSFRGRGETQYF; DNA: TGTGCCAGCAGCTCTTTCCGGGGCCGGGGAGAGACCCAGTACTTC; V: TRBV12-3/TRBV12-4; length: 15; J: TRBJ2-5; D: NA; size: NA
CDR3: CASSPLGTSGRANTGELFF; DNA: TGCGCCAGCAGCCCCCTCGGGACTAGCGGGAGGGCGAACACCGGGGAGCTGTTTTTT; V: TRBV4-1; length: 19; J: TRBJ2-2; D: TRBD2; size: NA
CDR3: CASSLARGPGNTIYF; DNA: TGCGCCAGCAGCTTGGCCAGGGGGCCTGGAAACACCATATATTTT; V: TRBV5-1; length: 15; J: TRBJ1-3; D: TRBD1; size: few
CDR3: CASSPVVGNEQFF; DNA: TGTGCCAGCAGCCCGGTTGTTGGCAATGAGCAGTTCTTC; V: TRBV3-1; length: 13; J: TRBJ2-1; D: NA; size: few
CDR3: CASTPTGTSGNTIYF; DNA: TGTGCCAGCACCCCGACAGGGACCTCTGGAAACACCATATATTTT; V: TRBV12-3/TRBV12-4; length: 15; J: TRBJ1-3; D: TRBD1; size: NA
CDR3: CASSFPVAGRSYNEQFF; DNA: TGTGCCAGCAGTTTTCCCGTAGCGGGAAGGTCCTACAATGAGCAGTTCTTC; V: TRBV6-2/TRBV6-3; length: 17; J: TRBJ2-1; D: TRBD2; size: NA
CDR3: CASRGSGNTEAFF; DNA: TGTGCCAGCAGGGGTTCGGGGAACACTGAAGCTTTCTTT; V: TRBV12-3/TRBV12-4; length: 13; J: TRBJ1-1; D: NA; size: NA
CDR3: CSVAQQGAKNIQYF; DNA: TGCAGCGTGGCCCAACAGGGGGCCAAAAACATTCAGTACTTC; V: TRBV29-1; length: 14; J: TRBJ2-4; D: TRBD1; size: few